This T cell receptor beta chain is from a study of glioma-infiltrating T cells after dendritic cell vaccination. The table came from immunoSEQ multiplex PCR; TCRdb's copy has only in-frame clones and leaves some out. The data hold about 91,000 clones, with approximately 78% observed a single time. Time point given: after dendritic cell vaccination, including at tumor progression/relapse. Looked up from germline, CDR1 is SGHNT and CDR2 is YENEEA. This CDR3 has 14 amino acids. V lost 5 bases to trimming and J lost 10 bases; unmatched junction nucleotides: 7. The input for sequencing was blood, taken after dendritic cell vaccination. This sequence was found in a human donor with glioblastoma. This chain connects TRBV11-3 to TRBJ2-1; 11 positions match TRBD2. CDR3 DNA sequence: TGTGCCAGCAGCATTACCGGGACTAGCGGCGAGCAGTTCTTC. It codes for CASSITGTSGEQFF.